What follows are 9 T cell receptor beta chains derived from one specimen sequenced in a study of T cell responses to AZD1222 COVID-19 vaccine. Libraries were prepared by immunoSEQ multiplex PCR; TCRdb keeps only in-frame clonotypes and omits some of them. The sample consists of tens of thousands of clones, about 93% of them appearing once. The sequenced sample was peripheral blood, obtained 28 days after the second dose of the MenACWY control vaccine. These receptors all come from an adult who received the MenACWY meningococcal vaccine as a control.

This chain links TRBV2 with TRBJ2-5; D not certain. The CDR3 is 13 residues long. The V and J ends lost 3 bases and 4 bases respectively, with 9 bases between them. Per the germline V gene, CDR1 is SNHLY and CDR2 is FYNNEI. The CDR3 sequence is CASSEGLPETQYF. CDR3 DNA: TGTGCCAGCAGTGAGGGCCTTCCAGAGACCCAGTACTTC.

The chain is built from TRBV12-5 and TRBJ2-5; D not certain. The CDR3 length is 14 residues. Germline CDR1 is LGHNT and CDR2 is FRNRAP. V was cut by 1 base and J by 3 bases, with 9 bases left in between. The CDR3 is CASGLGYKEETQYF. The CDR3 bases are TGTGCTAGTGGTTTGGGATACAAGGAAGAGACCCAGTACTTC.

J is TRBJ1-6 and V is TRBV6-5; D remains ambiguous. Germline values: CDR1 MNHEY, CDR2 SVGAGI. CDR3 size: 15 residues. With 4 bases removed from V and 10 bases from J, the gap between germline ends came to 17 bases. The CDR3: CASSLSGNGQSPLHF. CDR3 coding DNA: TGTGCCAGCAGTTTATCAGGAAATGGGCAATCACCCCTCCACTTT.

This clone is a singleton in its sample. The chain uses TRBV7-2 and TRBJ2-7; D uncertain. CDR3 length: 13 amino acids. CDR1 is SGHTA and CDR2 is FQGNSA in the germline V gene. V was shortened by 2 bases and J by 4 bases, with 9 bases between the two germline ends. CDR3 sequence: CASSLNNFYEQYF. CDR3 DNA sequence: TGTGCCAGCAGCTTAAACAATTTTTACGAGCAGTACTTC.

This chain joins TRBV18 and TRBJ1-5; tentative D call: TRBD1 (6 bases). CDR1 and CDR2 from the germline V gene are KGHSH and LQKENI. The V and J ends lost 5 bases and 5 bases respectively, with 13 bases between them. CDR3 length: 14 residues. CDR3 protein: CASSSHRADQPQHF. The CDR3 DNA reads as TGTGCCAGCTCATCCCACAGGGCGGATCAGCCCCAGCATTTT.

The rearrangement links TRBV5-1 to TRBJ2-3; TRBD1 matches at 10 bases. The V gene end was trimmed by 1 base and the J gene end by 3 bases; junction bases not matched to a gene: 2. The germline V gene encodes CDR1 SGHRS and CDR2 YFSETQ. The CDR3 extends over 15 amino acids. The CDR3 DNA follows: TGCGCCAGCAGCTTGTGGGGACAGGGGACAGATACGCAGTATTTT. This codes for CASSLWGQGTDTQYF.

V usage is TRBV2 and J usage is TRBJ2-3, with 7 bases aligning to TRBD2. After removal of 3 bases from V and 4 bases from J, the junction contained 4 bases not matched to a gene. CDR3 length equals 14 residues. Germline V gives CDR1 SNHLY, CDR2 FYNNEI. The CDR3 DNA reads TGTGCCAGCAGTGAGGCGGGAGCCCCAGATACGCAGTATTTT. It translates to CASSEAGAPDTQYF.

The chain combines TRBV2 with TRBJ2-5; 9 bases are shared with TRBD1. Germline V gene sequence: CDR1 SNHLY, CDR2 FYNNEI. The CDR3 extends over 16 amino acids. After removal of 6 bases from V and 2 bases from J, the junction contained 10 bases not matched to a gene. The CDR3 sequence is CASRQNRDRVQETQYF. In DNA form, the CDR3 reads TGTGCCAGCAGACAGAACCGGGACAGGGTACAAGAGACCCAGTACTTC.

The chain recombines TRBV7-3 with TRBJ2-3, with TRBD1 identical over 8 bases. CDR1 is SGHTA and CDR2 is FQGTGA in the germline V gene. The CDR3 extends over 16 amino acids. J gave up 4 bases and V 4 bases, and 10 bases lay outside the gene matches. In nucleotides, the CDR3 is TGTGCCAGCAGCTCCCGATCCAGGACAGGGTCAGATACGCAGTATTTT. Translated, it gives CASSSRSRTGSDTQYF.